This T cell receptor beta chain was identified during a study of radiation and T cells in renal cell carcinoma. General observations from the study: In blood, top tumor clones expanded by 2 weeks, shrinking by 4.

Regarding time point: blood 2 weeks post-SBRT. Treatment denoted: 15 Gy SBRT to primary tumor, nephrectomy 4 weeks later. Measured with immunoSEQ multiplex PCR; TCRdb has only the in-frame clones, and not every one. The profile shows about 49,000 clones, about 80% of them singletons. As concerns this clone: Its antigen remains unidentified.

Germline assignment: CDR1 SGHRS and CDR2 YFSETQ. The CDR3 has 16 amino acids. Trimming pared 3 bases from V and 2 bases from J, leaving 14 bases between. The sequence was obtained from a woman aged 70-85 years with renal cell carcinoma. The gene calls are TRBV5-1 and TRBJ2-2, with D possibly TRBD1 on 6 matching bases. Source: blood, taken from a patient whose treatment included radiotherapy and nephrectomy. CDR3 DNA: TGCGCCAGCAGCTCCACCGGACAGTTTAACACCGGGGAGCTGTTTTTT. It is translated as CASSSTGQFNTGELFF.